This entry lists 7 T cell receptor beta chains sequenced from one sample in a study of blood T cell repertoires in COVID-19. Clones were read by immunoSEQ multiplex PCR, and TCRdb kept only the in-frame ones, dropping some. The data contain about 180,000 clones, 85% to 95% of them singletons. The specimen sequenced was peripheral blood. The receptors shown here come from a man aged 45-60 years with acute or convalescent COVID-19.

This chain connects TRBV5-1 to TRBJ2-7; D not resolved. Trimming shortened V by 0 bases and J by 2 bases, and 9 bases separated the two germline ends. The CDR3 has 14 amino acids. Germline V gives CDR1 SGHRS, CDR2 YFSETQ. CDR3 amino acids: CASSLASDAYEQYF. The CDR3 DNA reads as TGCGCCAGCAGCTTGGCCAGCGACGCCTACGAGCAGTACTTC. The full variable domain, in which reference TRBV5-1 and TRBJ2-7 provide the parts outside the CDR3, is KAGVTQTPRYLIKTRGQQVTLSCSPISGHRSVSWYQQTPGQGLQFLFEYFSETQRNKGNFPGRFSGRQFSNSRSEMNVSTLELGDSALYLCASSLASDAYEQYFGPGTRLTVT.

The chain links TRBV3-1 (or the pseudogene TRBV3-2) to TRBJ1-5, with D possibly matching TRBD1 (5 bases). CDR1 is LGHDT, CDR2 YNNKEL, per germline (reference sequence). Deletions cut 0 bases from V and 7 bases from J, with 16 bases between. CDR3 length: 16 residues. CDR3 in DNA: TGTGCCAGCAGCCAAGATTACGGGGGGAGGCGGCAGCCCCAGCATTTT. Protein: CASSQDYGGRRQPQHF.

The V gene is TRBV5-1, the J gene TRBJ1-3; 8 bases align to TRBD1. The V gene's germline CDR1 is SGHRS and CDR2 YFSETQ. Germline trimming cut 4 bases from V and 4 bases from J; bases unmatched to any gene: 7. The CDR3 contains 15 residues. DNA for the CDR3: TGCGCCAGCAGCAGAGGACAGGGTTCCGGAAACACCATATATTTT. Translation gives CASSRGQGSGNTIYF.

The chain joins TRBV2 to TRBJ1-2; D ambiguous. V was clipped by 7 bases and J by 6 bases, with 6 bases between them. From germline, CDR1 is SNHLY and CDR2 FYNNEI. The CDR3 sequence is 10 residues long. The CDR3 coding sequence is TGTGCCAGCATTCAGGATGGCTACACCTTC. It codes for CASIQDGYTF.

In DNA form, the CDR3 reads TGTGCCAGCAGCTCTACGGCTAATGAAAAACTGTTTTTT. It encodes CASSSTANEKLFF. V gene TRBV7-9 combines with J gene TRBJ1-4; no clear D. CDR3 length: 13 residues. Trimming shortened V by 4 bases and J by 3 bases, and 6 bases separated the two germline ends. Germline V gene data show CDR1 as SEHNR and CDR2 as FQNEAQ (reference sequence).

The CDR3 DNA is TGTGCCAGCAGCCAAGACGCTCAGGGGGCCTTCTATGGCTACACCTTC. Protein sequence: CASSQDAQGAFYGYTF. V and J are TRBV4-2 and TRBJ1-2, with 8 bases identical to TRBD1. Germline V gives CDR1 LGHNA, CDR2 YNFKEQ. J lost 4 bases, V lost 0 bases, and 7 bases had no gene match. This CDR3 is 16 amino acids long.

The gene calls are TRBV28 and TRBJ2-1, with 8 bases matching TRBD2. The CDR3 has 17 residues. V lost 3 bases, J lost 0 bases, and 7 bases stayed unmatched. The V gene's germline CDR1 is MDHEN and CDR2 SYDVKM. The CDR3 reads CASSLPLAGLSYNEQFF. In DNA form, the CDR3 reads TGTGCCAGCAGTTTGCCCCTAGCGGGCCTCTCCTACAATGAGCAGTTCTTC. Full variable domain (rest looked up from reference TRBV28 and TRBJ2-1): DVKVTQSSRYLVKRTGEKVFLECVQDMDHENMFWYRQDPGLGLRLIYFSYDVKMKEKGDIPEGYSVSREKKERFSLILESASTNQTSMYLCASSLPLAGLSYNEQFFGPGTRLTVL.